This T cell receptor beta chain is from a study of T cells in Graves' hyperthyroidism and ophthalmopathy. Study-wide results and caveats: Using 13 V-J features, a model discriminated ophthalmopathy from stable hyperthyroidism. Blood samples included most of the expanded thyroid clonotypes exceeding 0.001.

This clonotype was found once. Its specificity is not known. RNA transcripts were the template for amplifying TCR beta CDR3 regions. The HTBI primer set was used in a first-round RT-PCR of the TCR CDR3. TCRdb called the multiplex PCR reads again in MiXCR, with one record for every CDR3 protein. The repertoire includes about 640,000 distinct CDR3 sequences, around 21% of them detected once, and around a third sits in the top ten. Trimming left V 2 bases short and J 5 bases short, with 11 bases between. CDR3 length equals 14 residues. The germline CDR1 and CDR2 sequences are LNHDA and SQIVND (reference sequence).

V gene TRBV19 combines with J gene TRBJ2-3; tentatively, D is TRBD2 (5 bases). The sequence derives from a young man with Graves' ophthalmopathy. The sequenced sample was blood. The CDR3 spells CASSITGREDTQYF. The CDR3 DNA follows: TGTGCCAGTAGTATAACGGGGAGAGAAGATACGCAGTATTTT.